This T cell receptor beta chain comes out of a study of T cells in Graves' hyperthyroidism and ophthalmopathy. The CDR3 length is 13 residues. V was clipped by 0 bases and J by 3 bases, with 7 bases between them. The germline CDR1 and CDR2 sequences are SGDLS and YYNGEE. RNA transcripts were the template for amplifying TCR beta CDR3 regions. The HTBI primer set served for first-round RT-PCR of the TCR CDR3. TCRdb recomputed calls from the multiplex PCR reads with MiXCR, one row per CDR3 protein. The table includes hundreds of thousands of distinct CDR3 sequences, under 60% detected once. Sequencing used peripheral blood or thyroid tissue (not recorded which). This TCR came from a woman under 30 with Graves' hyperthyroidism. This chain connects TRBV9 to TRBJ2-7, with D unclear. CDR3 region: CASSVGLYYEQYF. DNA for the CDR3: TGTGCCAGCAGCGTAGGGCTTTACTACGAGCAGTACTTC.